This TCR beta chain was captured by sequencing in a study of vaccination and CD4 T cells after COVID-19. Overall study context: Treatment of control cultures consisted of a CEFX pool, an HIV-1 Nef pool, or no peptide. General study points: The rise in median SARS-CoV-2-reactive clonotypes, from roughly 22 to 38, was not significant. Looking at convalescent patients, 304 of their 307 vaccine-specific clones were spike mono-reactive.

Cultured CD4+ T-cell DNA underwent Oncomine TCR Beta short-read sequencing. TCRdb recomputed calls from the PCR reads with MiXCR, one row per CDR3 protein. The profile shows over 12,000 distinct CDR3 sequences, about 39% of them singletons. As concerns this clonotype: Its antigen is not identified.

From germline, CDR1 is SNHLY and CDR2 FYNNEI. The CDR3 runs 13 residues. V lost 5 bases, J lost 3 bases, and 10 bases lay in between. As to treatment: 10-day PBMC culture with coronavirus spike peptide pools or control peptides (ViraFEST assay). Peptide pools at 9.5 to 10 ug/ml stimulated 2 million or so PBMCs per well with about 9.1 IU/ml IL-2. The gene calls are TRBV2 and TRBJ1-1; D is undetermined. The sample taken for sequencing was CD4+ T cells from blood, cultured in vitro. This clonotype originated in a human donor who had recovered from COVID-19. The CDR3 coding sequence is TGTGCCAGCAGTACTCAGGATTACACTGAAGCTTTCTTT. As protein: CASSTQDYTEAFF.